The 6 T cell receptor beta chains below come from one sample, sequenced in a study of T cells in Graves' hyperthyroidism and ophthalmopathy. Amplification yielded TCR beta CDR3 regions, with RNA transcripts as the source. The HTBI primer set drove a first-round RT-PCR of the TCR CDR3. TCRdb used MiXCR to reprocess the multiplex PCR reads, holding one entry per CDR3 protein. Of around 580,000 distinct CDR3 sequences listed, just over 45% are singletons. Sequenced sample: peripheral blood or thyroid tissue (not recorded which). These receptors were obtained from a woman between 18 and 29 years old with Graves' hyperthyroidism.

The rearrangement links TRBV2 to TRBJ2-5; D remains unclear. CDR3 length: 17 amino acids. V was cut by 6 bases and J by 2 bases, with 22 bases left in between. The germline V gene has CDR1 SNHLY and CDR2 FYNNEI. The CDR3: CASSPLLGSRVQETQYF. The CDR3 nucleotides read TGTGCCAGCAGCCCCTTACTTGGCTCACGGGTTCAAGAGACCCAGTACTTC.

This chain connects TRBV7-3 to TRBJ2-5, with 10 bases lining up with TRBD1. With V trimmed by 2 bases and J by 4 bases, 4 bases remained unmatched. The germline CDR1 and CDR2 sequences are SGHTA and FQGTGA. This CDR3 contains 15 residues. The CDR3 DNA reads TGTGCCAGCAGCTTAGACAGGGGGCGTGCAGAGACCCAGTACTTC. Its protein is CASSLDRGRAETQYF.

The chain combines TRBV6-2 or TRBV6-3 with TRBJ2-2; D not certain. CDR3 length: 16 amino acids. The V end lost 0 bases, the J end lost 6 bases, and 14 bases lay between the germline ends. The germline CDR1 and CDR2 sequences are MNHEY and SVGEGT. Here the CDR3 DNA reads TGTGCCAGCAGTTACTCGATCTACCCCTCCCCCGGGGAGCTGTTTTTT. Protein product: CASSYSIYPSPGELFF.

The gene calls are TRBV15 and TRBJ2-5, with TRBD1 matching 8 bases. Germline V gene sequence: CDR1 LNHNV, CDR2 YYDKDF (reference sequence). This CDR3 contains 20 residues. The trim removed 9 bases at V and 3 bases at J, leaving 27 bases unmatched. The CDR3 nucleotides are TGTGCCACTTCGCGGAGGCCCGGGGCAGGGGGCCTCGGGGCCAAAGAGACCCAGTACTTC. As protein: CATSRRPGAGGLGAKETQYF.

This clonotype was seen at least ten times. The V and J genes are TRBV9 and TRBJ1-2; D gene unclear. This CDR3 is built from 12 residues. CDR1 is SGDLS and CDR2 is YYNGEE in the germline V gene. V was trimmed by 4 bases and J by 7 bases, leaving 11 bases between them. DNA of the CDR3: TGTGCCAGCAGCCTCACCGCGTCTGGCTACACCTTC. Translation: CASSLTASGYTF.

This clonotype has a count of ten or more. The rearrangement links TRBV20-1 to TRBJ2-5; TRBD1 agrees at 7 bases. This CDR3 is 13 amino acids long. V trimming: 1 base; J trimming: 3 bases; junction bases outside the gene matches: 2. Per the germline V gene, CDR1 is DFQATT and CDR2 is SNEGSKA (reference sequence). CDR3 DNA: TGCAGTGCTAGAGTGGGGACAGAAGAGACCCAGTACTTC. Protein sequence: CSARVGTEETQYF.